This T cell receptor (beta chain) was obtained from a study of cytomegalovirus exposure and HLA in healthy donors (dated by TCRdb to about 2017). For the study in its entirety: In an earlier analysis of under 600 of the donors, under 300 Gb of sequence data and 90 million to 120 million unique TCR beta sequences from about 180 million T cells were reported. An early release that covered approximately 600 HLA-typed donors contained 300 to 350 gigabases of sequencing data and some 87 million unique TCR sequences. The genetic ancestry cluster associated with self-reported Caucasian donors included 80% to 90% of the roughly 400 genotyped donors. The aim of the study was to test whether cataloging public T cell receptors could identify signatures of past pathogen exposure. The T cell repertoires of 700 or so subjects were profiled by immunosequencing and related to cytomegalovirus serostatus. Besides the first cohort of around 670 subjects, a separate validation cohort made up of 120 different subjects was used. To predict cytomegalovirus infection status, the study brought together high-throughput TCR immunosequencing, statistical association of individual TCRs with disease status, and machine learning. In a later analysis, previously published TCR beta repertoires from 670 or so donors were re-analyzed and high-resolution HLA genotyping was added so that TCR occurrence patterns could be studied. Rather than using new phenotypic data, the later analysis identified candidate immune exposures from TCR beta sequences and from how often those sequences occurred across donors. To decide whether each TCR beta V gene segment behaved as functional or pseudogenic, an earlier analysis of approximately 590 of the donors relied on high-throughput TCR beta sequencing. Alongside the repertoire data, information on donor age, sex, ethnicity and CMV serostatus was compiled. In a later genetic analysis, genome-wide SNP genotypes for about 55% of the roughly 670 donors were used, and that subset was treated as a discovery cohort. Every discovery cohort repertoire had been produced on one sequencing platform. Class I and class II HLA loci were covered by the typing at four-digit resolution. The number of donors typed differed by locus, with 629-630 for A, B, C, DRB1 and DQB1, about 500 for DQA1, 600 to 610 for DPA1, and 450 to 480 for DPB1. Several DR-DQ haplotypes were handled as single units for association and clustering, since linkage in the cohort was strong. Among about 410 genotyped donors of the cohort, an average of approximately 220,000 unique TCR beta nucleotide sequences was sequenced per donor, of which 15% to 20% were non-productive. Overall study results and their limits: HLA typing was unavailable for some donors at each locus, so association tests used only the typed subset. The authors suggested that the approach could potentially be generalized to other disease states and immunological phenotypes. A later analysis found that TCR association rates varied across HLA loci, with DRB1 alleles showing the most associated TCRs and HLA-C alleles the fewest. Correlated functional status among segregating V segments might be attributable to linkage disequilibrium, but an unknown experimental factor could not be ruled out. Around 16 rarely observed V segments, including chromosome 9 orphons, were excluded from the earlier analysis of 550 to 700 of the donors because counts were too low. Immune exposure information for the cohort was limited to CMV serostatus. Only TCR beta chains were sequenced in this cohort, and the absence of alpha or paired-chain data limited detectable features. The classifier was reported to diagnose cytomegalovirus status with high specificity and sensitivity in both the original cohort and the validation cohort. Presence/absence analyses assumed roughly uniform sequencing depth across donors, an assumption that may not hold. A total of 150 to 200 TCR beta chains were listed by the study as associated with cytomegalovirus. Some IMGT-functional V segments, including TRBV6-2 and TRBV6-3, could not be distinguished by the 87-base-pair reads and were therefore excluded. In an earlier analysis of 587 of the donors, most TCR beta V segments appeared in productive rearrangements about 87% or about 30% of the time, broadly matching IMGT annotations. A later analysis associated 15,000 to 20,000 TCR beta sequences with specific HLA alleles at a false discovery rate of 0.05. Strong co-occurrence of HLA alleles, especially DR and DQ, made assigning TCR associations to individual alleles difficult. A further reported finding was that TCR beta sequences accurately predicted the HLA-A and HLA-B alleles for most subjects in the first cohort. A later analysis found that HLA-associated TCR beta chains were more clonally expanded and had lower generation probabilities than equally common non-associated chains. An association between a missense DCLRE1C variant and V-gene and J-gene trimming of TCR beta chains was found in a later genetic analysis and replicated in an independent cohort. Compared with the approximately 670-donor mean, donors in an Asian-associated ancestry cluster had fewer N-insertions in productive TCRs, according to a later genetic analysis. In vitro tests confirmed that a few of the cytomegalovirus-associated TCR beta chains recognize cytomegalovirus antigens. In a later analysis, several top co-occurrence clusters were reported to appear linked to parvovirus B19, influenza, CMV and Epstein-Barr virus. A cluster of highly shared sequence variants was judged likely to represent a technical artifact of the sequencing pipeline. According to a later analysis, most CMV-associated TCR beta chains appeared to be HLA-restricted, and the HLA associations seemed to be driven largely by CMV exposure. Across donors, most TCR sequences were observed very rarely, whereas some public TCRs were present in many individuals.

V is pared back by 0 bases and J by 3 bases, with 6 bases lying between the germline termini. Taken from the germline V gene (reference sequence), the CDR1 and CDR2 loops are LNHNV and YYDKDF. The CDR3 numbers 14 residues from cysteine through phenylalanine. The DNA shown is the 42-base CDR3, in frame from base 1. Concerning this clone: The target of this receptor is not known. No much larger clonotype is one base removed from it; base qualities were not supplied.

The cohort comprised some 680 healthy bone marrow donors. At the time of sampling, every cohort member was nominally healthy, though immune exposures that went unrecorded were likely present. The donor was CMV seronegative and was included in the group of several hundred seronegative cohort members. A peripheral blood sample was collected from each donor, and TCR beta sequencing was performed on peripheral blood mononuclear cells. The Qiagen DNeasy Blood Extraction Kit was used to extract genomic DNA from the blood cell samples. Library preparation employed the immunoSEQ multiplex PCR assay. A mixture of 60 forward primers for TCR Vbeta segments and 13 reverse primers for TCR Jbeta segments was used in the multiplex PCR. The CDR3 region of rearranged TCR beta genes was amplified from genomic DNA with a multiplex PCR assay. The amplified TCR beta libraries were sequenced on the Illumina HiSeq System as 87-base-pair reads. The original methods were these. In a later analysis, some 80 million unique TCR beta chains were counted across the 650 to 700 repertoires, and approximately 11 million of these chains were shared by at least two donors. Raw reads were error-corrected and collapsed into unique sequences with a nearest-neighbor algorithm that merged closely related sequences to remove PCR and sequencing errors. To assign V, D and J gene segments, CDR3 sequences were aligned to IMGT reference sequences. For a sequence to be retained, a match of at least six nucleotides was required to both a V gene segment and a J gene segment. A rearrangement counted as productive if the CDR3 had no stop codons and remained in frame with V and J, and every other rearrangement counted as non-productive. CDR3 was defined according to IMGT convention as the region running from the second conserved V-encoded cysteine to the conserved J-encoded phenylalanine. The earlier analysis of 587 of the donors excluded sequences that lacked an unambiguous match to a single V gene segment. In an earlier analysis of almost 600 of the donors, a V segment was called functional when productive rearrangements were above 56.7%, and segregating when the standard deviation between donors exceeded 5%. A statistical classification framework was developed to diagnose cytomegalovirus status using the catalog of TCR beta chain sequences. In a later analysis, TCR nucleotide sequences were compared against IMGT/GENE-DB human TR gene sequences so that V and J genes could be assigned. In a later analysis, CDR3 sequences and most-parsimonious VDJ recombination scenarios were assigned using the TCRdist pipeline. In a later analysis, every TCR beta chain was defined by the combination of its CDR3 amino acid sequence and its V-gene family, and reads without a unique V-gene family were dropped. As a way to deal with suspected cross-contamination and a sequencing artifact, a later analysis dropped under 600 nucleotide sequences that were highly shared and had low generation probability. In a later analysis, a clonal expansion index was calculated for each public chain from normalized within-repertoire ranks of inferred template counts. A later analysis computed generation probabilities with a VDJ recombination model fitted to out-of-frame rearrangements, and checked the results against IGoR. Hypergeometric tests were used in a later analysis to score TCR-TCR, TCR-HLA and TCR-CMV co-occurrence, with a repertoire-size bias correction applied to the TCR pairs. To estimate false discovery rates, a later analysis permuted the HLA or CMV assignments 20 times. In a later analysis, co-occurring TCRs were grouped using DBSCAN, and TCRdist sequence similarity was added for clustering within HLA-allele-positive subsets. Co-occurrence clustering excluded repertoires with fewer than 30,000 or more than 120,000 public chains, plus five with anomalous nucleotide sharing. Sourced from immuneACCESS, this table was stored by TCRdb with only in-frame sequences that have V and J called. A share of the clones is absent; for the studies checked, an unresolved V gene accounts for under half, and the remainder has no known explanation. V, J and clone size derive from that table, while D and trimming were established from the DNA sequence. In all, the sample holds more than 75,000 clones, and around 89% of those were seen once. The biggest ten clones account for about 2.5% of the sample.

Specimen: PBMCs. Here the chain combines TRBV15 and TRBJ1-5; the D segment could be TRBD1, given 5 matching bases. This sequence was found in a man between 18 and 35 years old in good health and CMV-seronegative. CDR3 protein: CATSRDRVNQPQHF. The DNA sequence is TGTGCCACCAGCAGAGACAGGGTCAATCAGCCCCAGCATTTT.